Listed below are T cell receptor beta chains from one sample, sequenced in a study of T cell repertoires in cytomegalovirus infection. TCRdb used MiXCR to reprocess the reads, holding one entry per CDR3 protein. This table holds roughly 190,000 distinct CDR3 sequences, about a tenth found once. The sequenced material came from PBMCs. These receptors came from a human donor in good health (CMV status not recorded). Some clones in this sample may be carry-over from other donors' samples. CDR3s include the opening cysteine and the closing phenylalanine or tryptophan. The D gene is left open where the match is weak. Where a row states a size, it is once, few, many or the class of an expanded clone; other rows omit it.

V gene: TRBV28
D gene: -
J gene: TRBJ2-7
clone size: many
CDR3 protein: CASSLAPLGKSSYEQYF
CDR3 DNA: TGTGCCAGCAGTTTAGCCCCCTTAGGGAAGAGCTCCTACGAGCAGTACTTC

V gene: TRBV12-3/TRBV12-4
D gene: TRBD2
J gene: TRBJ2-5
clone size: -
CDR3 protein: CASSRTSGMETQYF
CDR3 DNA: TGTGCCAGCAGTCGGACTAGCGGGATGGAGACCCAGTACTTC

V gene: TRBV29-1
D gene: -
J gene: TRBJ1-5
clone size: few
CDR3 protein: CSVAGERDNQPQHF
CDR3 DNA: TGCAGCGTTGCGGGGGAAAGGGACAATCAGCCCCAGCATTTT

V gene: TRBV7-2
D gene: -
J gene: TRBJ2-1
clone size: many
CDR3 protein: CASSRTIGRNEQFF
CDR3 DNA: TGTGCCAGCAGCCGCACGATCGGCCGAAATGAGCAGTTCTTC

V gene: TRBV24-1
D gene: -
J gene: TRBJ1-5
clone size: -
CDR3 protein: CATSDENQPQHF
CDR3 DNA: TGTGCCACCAGTGATGAGAATCAGCCCCAGCATTTT

V gene: TRBV6-2/TRBV6-3
D gene: -
J gene: TRBJ2-6
clone size: few
CDR3 protein: CASSYSPGSSGANVLTF
CDR3 DNA: TGTGCCAGCAGTTACTCACCAGGTTCCTCTGGGGCCAACGTCCTGACTTTC

V gene: TRBV5-1
D gene: -
J gene: TRBJ2-5
clone size: many
CDR3 protein: CASSSGSSKEETQYF
CDR3 DNA: TGCGCCAGCAGCTCCGGGTCGTCGAAGGAGGAGACCCAGTACTTC

V gene: TRBV19
D gene: -
J gene: TRBJ1-2
clone size: many
CDR3 protein: CASSPGRGNGYTF
CDR3 DNA: TGTGCCAGTAGCCCCGGACGCGGAAATGGCTACACCTTC

V gene: TRBV30
D gene: -
J gene: TRBJ1-5
clone size: few
CDR3 protein: CAWSVGPGFNQPQHF
CDR3 DNA: TGTGCCTGGAGTGTGGGGCCAGGATTCAATCAGCCCCAGCATTTT

V gene: TRBV12-3/TRBV12-4
D gene: TRBD1
J gene: TRBJ2-7
clone size: many
CDR3 protein: CASSSAGGYEQYF
CDR3 DNA: TGTGCCAGCAGTTCGGCAGGGGGCTACGAGCAGTACTTC

V gene: TRBV29-1
D gene: -
J gene: TRBJ2-3
clone size: -
CDR3 protein: CSVMLDSTDTQYF
CDR3 DNA: TGCAGCGTTATGTTAGACAGCACAGATACGCAGTATTTT

V gene: TRBV20-1
D gene: TRBD2
J gene: TRBJ2-4
clone size: -
CDR3 protein: CSGLAVAKNIQYF
CDR3 DNA: TGCAGTGGGCTAGCGGTAGCCAAAAACATTCAGTACTTC

V gene: TRBV15
D gene: -
J gene: TRBJ2-5
clone size: few
CDR3 protein: CATTRGVGETQYF
CDR3 DNA: TGTGCCACTACCAGAGGGGTCGGAGAGACCCAGTACTTC

V gene: TRBV10-3
D gene: -
J gene: TRBJ2-7
clone size: few
CDR3 protein: CAISDGGGASYEQYF
CDR3 DNA: TGTGCCATCAGTGATGGGGGGGGGGCTTCCTACGAGCAGTACTTC

V gene: TRBV28
D gene: -
J gene: TRBJ1-1
clone size: -
CDR3 protein: CATEVGAPMNTEAFF
CDR3 DNA: TGTGCCACTGAAGTAGGGGCCCCAATGAACACTGAAGCTTTCTTT

V gene: TRBV7-8
D gene: TRBD2
J gene: TRBJ2-7
clone size: many
CDR3 protein: CASSHSGEAGPSEQYF
CDR3 DNA: TGTGCCAGCAGCCATTCGGGGGAAGCGGGGCCGAGCGAGCAGTACTTC

V gene: TRBV6-5
D gene: -
J gene: TRBJ2-7
clone size: -
CDR3 protein: CASSPRPGITRIRGPYF
CDR3 DNA: TGTGCCAGCAGCCCCCGGCCAGGGATCACTCGTATACGGGGTCCGTACTTC

V gene: TRBV27
D gene: -
J gene: TRBJ1-6
clone size: few
CDR3 protein: CASSPQGYNSPLHF
CDR3 DNA: TGTGCCAGCAGTCCCCAAGGGTATAATTCACCCCTCCACTTT

V gene: TRBV20-1
D gene: -
J gene: TRBJ2-1
clone size: many
CDR3 protein: CSARKVADSYNEQFF
CDR3 DNA: TGCAGTGCTAGAAAGGTAGCGGACTCCTACAATGAGCAGTTCTTC

V gene: TRBV7-9
D gene: -
J gene: TRBJ2-6
clone size: many
CDR3 protein: CASSRNRDPGANVLTF
CDR3 DNA: TGTGCCAGCAGCCGAAACAGGGACCCTGGGGCCAACGTCCTGACTTTC

V gene: TRBV7-2
D gene: -
J gene: TRBJ2-3
clone size: many
CDR3 protein: CASSPSWVATDTQYF
CDR3 DNA: TGTGCCAGCAGCCCCTCTTGGGTAGCGACAGATACGCAGTATTTT

V gene: TRBV10-3
D gene: TRBD1
J gene: TRBJ1-5
clone size: many
CDR3 protein: CATSGDRDQPQHF
CDR3 DNA: TGTGCCACCAGTGGTGACAGGGACCAGCCCCAGCATTTT

V gene: TRBV11-3
D gene: -
J gene: TRBJ2-7
clone size: many
CDR3 protein: CASSSPRVRAYEQYF
CDR3 DNA: TGTGCCAGCAGCTCCCCCAGGGTTAGGGCCTACGAGCAGTACTTC

V gene: TRBV18
D gene: -
J gene: TRBJ1-2
clone size: few
CDR3 protein: CASSPPRIGGNYGYTF
CDR3 DNA: TGTGCCAGCTCACCACCAAGGATCGGGGGCAACTATGGCTACACCTTC

V gene: TRBV7-2
D gene: -
J gene: TRBJ2-7
clone size: many
CDR3 protein: CASSSSSRTYEQYF
CDR3 DNA: TGTGCCAGCAGCTCTAGCAGTCGGACCTACGAGCAGTACTTC

V gene: TRBV11-2
D gene: -
J gene: TRBJ2-3
clone size: medium-sized
CDR3 protein: CASSSVAASTDTQYF
CDR3 DNA: TGTGCCAGCAGCTCCGTAGCGGCTAGCACAGATACGCAGTATTTT

V gene: TRBV28
D gene: -
J gene: TRBJ1-2
clone size: -
CDR3 protein: CASRPGPYGYTF
CDR3 DNA: TGTGCCAGCAGGCCCGGGCCATATGGCTACACCTTC

V gene: TRBV7-2
D gene: -
J gene: TRBJ2-2
clone size: many
CDR3 protein: CASSLLGGTGELFF
CDR3 DNA: TGTGCCAGCAGCTTACTGGGTGGCACCGGGGAGCTGTTTTTT

V gene: TRBV20-1
D gene: -
J gene: TRBJ2-5
clone size: many
CDR3 protein: CSARKDSAQETQYF
CDR3 DNA: TGCAGTGCTAGGAAAGACTCAGCTCAAGAGACCCAGTACTTC

V gene: TRBV13
D gene: -
J gene: TRBJ1-1
clone size: many
CDR3 protein: CASRVRGGMNTEAFF
CDR3 DNA: TGTGCCAGCAGGGTAAGGGGTGGCATGAACACTGAAGCTTTCTTT

V gene: TRBV5-6
D gene: -
J gene: TRBJ2-5
clone size: many
CDR3 protein: CASSPGRGETQYF
CDR3 DNA: TGTGCCAGCAGCCCGGGACGGGGAGAGACCCAGTACTTC

V gene: TRBV7-8
D gene: TRBD1
J gene: TRBJ1-5
clone size: many
CDR3 protein: CASSLASRDRGFRNQPQHF
CDR3 DNA: TGTGCCAGCAGCTTAGCGTCCCGGGACAGGGGGTTTCGGAATCAGCCCCAGCATTTT

V gene: TRBV12-3/TRBV12-4
D gene: -
J gene: TRBJ1-5
clone size: many
CDR3 protein: CASSPLLGSGNQPQHF
CDR3 DNA: TGTGCCAGCAGTCCTCTACTGGGGTCCGGCAATCAGCCCCAGCATTTT

V gene: TRBV28
D gene: -
J gene: TRBJ1-5
clone size: many
CDR3 protein: CASSLTVNSNQPQHF
CDR3 DNA: TGTGCCAGCAGTTTAACCGTGAATAGCAATCAGCCCCAGCATTTT

V gene: TRBV7-8
D gene: TRBD2
J gene: TRBJ2-5
clone size: many
CDR3 protein: CASSLSAGGSETQYF
CDR3 DNA: TGTGCCAGCAGCTTATCAGCGGGAGGGAGTGAGACCCAGTACTTC

V gene: TRBV28
D gene: -
J gene: TRBJ1-2
clone size: many
CDR3 protein: CASSRDSGVRNYGYTF
CDR3 DNA: TGTGCCAGCAGTCGAGACTCAGGGGTGAGAAACTATGGCTACACCTTC

V gene: TRBV24-1
D gene: -
J gene: TRBJ1-5
clone size: few
CDR3 protein: CATSDLSDNQPQHF
CDR3 DNA: TGTGCCACCAGTGATTTATCCGATAATCAGCCCCAGCATTTT

V gene: TRBV28
D gene: -
J gene: TRBJ2-7
clone size: many
CDR3 protein: CAIRAGAHSYEQYF
CDR3 DNA: TGTGCCATCCGGGCAGGGGCCCACTCCTACGAGCAGTACTTC

V gene: TRBV20-1
D gene: TRBD2
J gene: TRBJ2-1
clone size: few
CDR3 protein: CSANPTSGSYNEQFF
CDR3 DNA: TGCAGTGCTAATCCGACTAGCGGGTCCTACAATGAGCAGTTCTTC

V gene: TRBV6-6
D gene: TRBD1
J gene: TRBJ2-7
clone size: few
CDR3 protein: CASRRDRGREQYF
CDR3 DNA: TGTGCCAGCAGGCGGGACAGGGGGCGTGAGCAGTACTTC

V gene: TRBV20-1
D gene: TRBD2
J gene: TRBJ2-3
clone size: -
CDR3 protein: CSARAGTSAEDTRYF
CDR3 DNA: TGCAGTGCTAGAGCCGGGACTAGCGCAGAAGATACGCGGTATTTT

V gene: TRBV20-1
D gene: -
J gene: TRBJ1-2
clone size: many
CDR3 protein: CSAPGSSKSGYTF
CDR3 DNA: TGCAGTGCCCCGGGATCTAGCAAGAGTGGCTACACCTTC

V gene: TRBV7-6
D gene: -
J gene: TRBJ2-7
clone size: many
CDR3 protein: CASSLEDSSYEQYF
CDR3 DNA: TGTGCCAGCAGCTTAGAAGACAGCTCCTACGAGCAGTACTTC

V gene: TRBV7-6
D gene: -
J gene: TRBJ2-5
clone size: many
CDR3 protein: CASSLRDRQETQYF
CDR3 DNA: TGTGCCAGCAGCTTGCGGGACCGCCAAGAGACCCAGTACTTC

V gene: TRBV19
D gene: -
J gene: TRBJ1-5
clone size: many
CDR3 protein: CASSNQGGNQPQHF
CDR3 DNA: TGTGCCAGTAGTAATCAGGGAGGCAATCAGCCCCAGCATTTT

V gene: TRBV6-5
D gene: -
J gene: TRBJ2-5
clone size: few
CDR3 protein: CASTPSGGQKETQYF
CDR3 DNA: TGTGCCAGCACCCCATCTGGGGGGCAGAAAGAGACCCAGTACTTC

V gene: TRBV29-1
D gene: -
J gene: TRBJ1-1
clone size: many
CDR3 protein: CSAGVGTRTEAFF
CDR3 DNA: TGCAGCGCCGGGGTGGGGACGAGAACTGAAGCTTTCTTT

V gene: TRBV5-4
D gene: -
J gene: TRBJ2-1
clone size: -
CDR3 protein: CAGSSGVEQFF
CDR3 DNA: TGTGCCGGCAGCTCAGGGGTTGAGCAGTTCTTC